This T cell receptor (beta chain) was recorded in a study of Tregs in tolerant kidney transplant recipients. Study-wide findings and caveats: No direct test of biological reproducibility was done here. Tregs expanded with activated donor B cells seemed most donor-specific. For some patients, primers changed over time, blocking nucleotide-level comparison. Findings come from small patient numbers and require larger validation.

Worth noting for this clone: Its antigen is unknown.

This table comes from immunoSEQ multiplex PCR, and its TCRdb copy is limited to in-frame clones, with some not included. The data hold roughly 66,000 clones, with more than 90% observed a single time. The CDR3 is made up of 14 amino acids. V was clipped by 2 bases and J by 4 bases, with 9 bases between them. Germline V gene data show CDR1 as MNHEY and CDR2 as SMNVEV (reference sequence). The receptor's source is a human donor who received a combined kidney and bone marrow transplant. The V gene is TRBV27, the J gene TRBJ2-1; no definite D call. The input for sequencing was CD8+ T cells from blood, taken before the transplant. For the CDR3, the DNA is TGTGCCAGCAGTTTAGCAGAAGATTACAATGAGCAGTTCTTC. It translates to CASSLAEDYNEQFF.